The 4 T cell receptor beta chains presented below share a single source sample, sequenced in a study of cytomegalovirus exposure and HLA in healthy donors. The PCR used 60 Vbeta and 13 Jbeta primers. Sequenced by immunoSEQ multiplex PCR; TCRdb stores in-frame clones only, minus some. The sample includes around 130,000 clones, just over 70% of them seen just once. The source material was PBMCs. The source is a woman younger than 45 in good health and CMV-seronegative.

This rearrangement joins TRBV2 to TRBJ2-5, with a weak D call TRBD2 (6 bases). V lost 10 bases and J 5 bases, leaving 23 bases between the germline ends. CDR1 is SNHLY and CDR2 is FYNNEI in the germline V gene. The CDR3 loop spans 15 amino acids. The CDR3 DNA is TGTGCCACTAAGAGAGGGGACTCCGAGGGGGAGACCCAGTACTTC. Translated, it gives CATKRGDSEGETQYF.

This clone was seen more than once but under ten times. This chain links TRBV9 with TRBJ1-2; D uncertain. The length of the CDR3 is 15 residues. V was shortened by 0 bases and J by 4 bases, with 13 bases between the two germline ends. Looked up from germline, CDR1 is SGDLS and CDR2 is YYNGEE. The CDR3 loop is CASSVVAGLGYGYTF. DNA for the CDR3: TGTGCCAGCAGCGTAGTCGCCGGGTTGGGCTATGGCTACACCTTC. The full variable domain, completed using reference TRBV9 and TRBJ1-2, is DSGVTQTPKHLITATGQRVTLRCSPRSGDLSVYWYQQSLDQGLQFLIQYYNGEERAKGNILERFSAQQFPDLHSELNLSSLELGDSALYFCASSVVAGLGYGYTFGSGTRLTVV.

V is TRBV14 and J is TRBJ2-7, with D tentatively TRBD2 (6 bases). Trimming removed 1 base at V and 12 bases at J, with 13 bases between. CDR3 size: 12 residues. The germline V gene encodes CDR1 SGHDN and CDR2 FVKESK. The CDR3 sequence: CASSQAGLSLYF. The DNA for the CDR3 is TGTGCCAGCAGCCAAGCAGGACTAAGTCTGTACTTC.

The rearrangement joins TRBV28 to TRBJ2-7, with D maybe TRBD2 (5 bases). This CDR3 has 15 amino acids. Deletions cut 3 bases from V and 3 bases from J, with 15 bases between. Germline V CDR1 and CDR2: MDHEN, SYDVKM. CDR3: CASSLGAPGIYEQYF. CDR3 nucleotide sequence: TGTGCCAGCAGTTTGGGCGCTCCGGGAATCTACGAGCAGTACTTC.